The 24 T cell receptor beta chains below come from one sample, sequenced in a study of cytomegalovirus exposure and HLA in healthy donors. Vbeta (60) and Jbeta (13) primers were used in the PCR. Generated by immunoSEQ multiplex PCR, the TCRdb table keeps only in-frame clones and is missing some. This table holds approximately 150,000 clones, approximately 82% found once. Sequenced material: PBMCs. The receptor source for this set is a middle-aged woman in good health and CMV-seronegative.

The chain uses TRBV28 and TRBJ2-1; TRBD1 aligns across 7 bases. Trimming cost V 3 bases and J 8 bases; bases outside gene matches: 16. The CDR3 runs 17 residues. Germline V lookup: CDR1 MDHEN, CDR2 SYDVKM. CDR3 bases: TGTGCCAGCAGTTTTGGGACAGAGATCGGCTACGGCTATGAGCAGTTCTTC. Its protein product is CASSFGTEIGYGYEQFF.

V and J are TRBV7-9 and TRBJ2-5, with TRBD2 identical over 11 bases. Near its end, the DNA agrees better with TRBJ2-7, so the J call may be wrong. This CDR3 spans 16 amino acids. Germline-derived CDR1 and CDR2 are SEHNR and FQNEAQ (reference sequence). The CDR3 sequence: CASSFDATSGNSEQYF. Here the CDR3 DNA reads TGTGCCAGCAGCTTCGACGCGACTAGCGGGAATTCCGAGCAGTACTTC.

The chain couples TRBV5-1 to TRBJ2-1; D may be TRBD2 (5 bases). This CDR3 region has 12 residues. Germline V gives CDR1 SGHRS, CDR2 YFSETQ. V dropped 1 base and J dropped 8 bases, with 7 bases sitting between them. The chain's CDR3 is CASSLMRDEQFF. As DNA, the CDR3 is TGCGCCAGCAGCTTGATGCGGGATGAGCAGTTCTTC.

The chain links TRBV6-5 to TRBJ2-7; TRBD2 is a possible D gene (5 bases). Germline lookup yields CDR1 MNHEY and CDR2 SVGAGI. V was cut by 6 bases and J by 5 bases, with 17 bases left in between. CDR3 length: 14 residues. The CDR3 region is CASSPPGLSHEQYF. DNA of the CDR3: TGTGCCAGCAGCCCCCCAGGACTCAGCCACGAGCAGTACTTC.

This chain links TRBV4-3 with TRBJ1-4, with TRBD1 as a possible D gene (6 bases). V lost 3 bases to trimming and J lost 8 bases, with 13 bases between them. Germline CDR1 LGHNA, CDR2 YSLEER. This CDR3 has 14 residues. CDR3 bases: TGCGCCAGCAGCCAGATACAGGGAAGGGAAAAACTGTTTTTT. The encoded protein is CASSQIQGREKLFF.

The chain uses TRBV5-1 and TRBJ2-5; D is possibly TRBD1 (5 bases). CDR1 and CDR2 from the germline V gene are SGHRS and YFSETQ. The CDR3 contains 14 residues. Trimming removed 1 base at V and 2 bases at J, with 9 bases between. The CDR3 sequence: CASSLMTDQETQYF. Written as DNA, the CDR3 is TGCGCCAGCAGCTTGATGACAGATCAAGAGACCCAGTACTTC.

The V call is TRBV19, the J call TRBJ2-7, with 9 nucleotides matching TRBD2. The CDR3 covers 15 residues. V lost 0 bases and J lost 3; bases outside the gene matches: 3. Germline V CDR1 and CDR2: LNHDA, SQIVND (reference sequence). CDR3 DNA sequence: TGTGCCAGTAGTATAGATAGCGGGAGTGGCTACGAGCAGTACTTC. It encodes CASSIDSGSGYEQYF.

The chain uses TRBV28 and TRBJ2-5, with 8 bases matching TRBD2. The V gene's germline CDR1 is MDHEN and CDR2 SYDVKM. V lost 5 bases and J lost 2; bases outside the gene matches: 4. The CDR3 loop spans 14 amino acids. The CDR3 protein is CASSILAVQETQYF. The CDR3 coding sequence is TGTGCCAGCAGTATACTAGCGGTTCAAGAGACCCAGTACTTC. Combining the CDR3 with reference TRBV28 and TRBJ2-5 gives the whole variable domain DVKVTQSSRYLVKRTGEKVFLECVQDMDHENMFWYRQDPGLGLRLIYFSYDVKMKEKGDIPEGYSVSREKKERFSLILESASTNQTSMYLCASSILAVQETQYFGPGTRLLVL.

The sample holds one count of this clone. The chain links TRBV14 to TRBJ2-5; 9 bases are shared with TRBD1. Germline lookup yields CDR1 SGHDN and CDR2 FVKESK. J gave up 4 bases and V 6 bases, and 3 bases lay outside the gene matches. The CDR3 has 13 residues. In DNA form, the CDR3 reads TGTGCCAGCAGGAGGGGACAGGGAGAGACCCAGTACTTC. This translates into CASRRGQGETQYF.

The chain has TRBV7-2 and TRBJ2-5; 12 nucleotides match TRBD1. Germline trimming cut 1 base from V and 2 bases from J; bases unmatched to any gene: 5. CDR3 length: 17 amino acids. The germline V gene has CDR1 SGHTA and CDR2 FQGNSA. CDR3 amino acids: CASSLGGTGGLQETQYF. The CDR3 nucleotides read TGTGCCAGCAGCTTAGGGGGGACAGGGGGCTTACAAGAGACCCAGTACTTC.

The genes are TRBV7-3 and TRBJ2-7, with TRBD1 matching 8 bases. J lost 5 bases, V lost 5 bases, and 14 bases had no gene match. This CDR3 has 16 residues. The germline CDR1 and CDR2 sequences are SGHTA and FQGTGA. Here the CDR3 DNA reads TGTGCCAGCAGCAACTGGACAGGGAAGTCGTTCGACGAGCAGTACTTC. This gives the protein CASSNWTGKSFDEQYF.

A few counts support this clone. The V and J genes are TRBV2 and TRBJ1-4; maybe TRBD1 (6 bases). The CDR3 is 14 amino acids. The germline V gene encodes CDR1 SNHLY and CDR2 FYNNEI. V lost 6 bases and J 7 bases, leaving 15 bases between the germline ends. The CDR3 is CASSTRGEGEKLFF. In DNA form, the CDR3 reads TGTGCCAGCAGCACCAGGGGAGAGGGTGAAAAACTGTTTTTT.

This sequence joins TRBV25-1 and TRBJ1-2; 11 bases are shared with TRBD1. V was pared by 10 bases and J by 2 bases, with 3 bases of the junction left unmatched. CDR3 length: 13 amino acids. In germline, CDR1 is MGHDK, CDR2 SYGVNS. CDR3 region: CATGTGGNYGYTF. The CDR3 DNA follows: TGTGCCACCGGGACAGGGGGAAACTATGGCTACACCTTC.

This clone was detected once. The rearrangement joins TRBV5-6 to TRBJ1-1; 7 positions agree with TRBD1. CDR3 length: 15 residues. Germline loops: CDR1 SGHDT, CDR2 YYEEEE. Losses at the gene ends were 0 bases for V and 6 bases for J; bases not matched to a gene: 8. The DNA for the CDR3 is TGTGCCAGCAGCTTGGGTGCTACAGGGGAGGCTGAAGCTTTCTTT. Translating it yields CASSLGATGEAEAFF.

V and J are TRBV7-6 and TRBJ2-1; a weak D match, TRBD1 (5 bases). The V gene lost 1 base and the J gene lost 4 bases, with 11 bases spanning the gap. The CDR3 is 15 amino acids. CDR1 SGHVS and CDR2 FNYEAQ come from the germline V gene. The CDR3, as DNA: TGTGCCAGCAGCTTAGAAATCAACAGGTACAATGAGCAGTTCTTC. Translation: CASSLEINRYNEQFF.

The chain joins TRBV7-2 to TRBJ2-7, with D perhaps TRBD2 (6 bases). This CDR3 is 16 amino acids long. The germline CDR1 and CDR2 sequences are SGHTA and FQGNSA. V was shortened by 4 bases and J by 3 bases, with 19 bases between the two germline ends. DNA for the CDR3: TGTGCCAGCAGCTGGAGGGGACGGTTTACTCACTACGAGCAGTACTTC. It codes for CASSWRGRFTHYEQYF.

This chain connects TRBV4-3 to TRBJ2-1; D uncertain. This CDR3 contains 15 residues. CDR1 is LGHNA and CDR2 is YSLEER in the germline V gene. The V end lost 1 base, the J end lost 1 base, and 8 bases lay between the germline ends. DNA of the CDR3: TGCGCCAGCAGCCAAGTGAGTCTATCCTACAATGAGCAGTTCTTC. This translates into CASSQVSLSYNEQFF.

Written as DNA, the CDR3 is TGTGCCACCCAATCCACTAGCGGGCCCACGAACACCGGGGAGCTGTTTTTT. This encodes CATQSTSGPTNTGELFF. The chain uses TRBV10-3 and TRBJ2-2; 9 bases agree with TRBD2. V shed 10 bases and J 0 bases; nucleotides not matched to a gene: 12. The germline CDR1 and CDR2 sequences are ENHRY and SYGVKD. This CDR3 is built from 17 residues.

As to this clone: Germline and junction disagree at one end, which may indicate a read error. J is TRBJ1-1 and V is TRBV7-9; D possibly corresponds to TRBD1 (6 bases). CDR1 and CDR2 from the germline V gene are SEHNR and FQNEAQ (reference sequence). The CDR3 spans 16 residues. This CDR3 is CSSTLYSDRPHTEAFF. The CDR3 nucleotides read TGTTCCAGCACCTTATACTCCGACAGGCCCCACACTGAAGCTTTCTTT.

Of note for this clone: An end of the junction differs from the germline gene, which may be a read error. The chain combines TRBV27 with TRBJ2-1; 9 bases align to TRBD2. The CDR3 is made up of 13 amino acids. Germline V gene sequence: CDR1 MNHEY, CDR2 SMNVEV (reference sequence). The CDR3 DNA reads TGTGCCAGCAGTTTTAATCCGCTAGCGGGATTAATCTTC. The encoded protein is CASSFNPLAGLIF.

The chain uses TRBV5-1 and TRBJ1-5, with TRBD1 matching 7 bases. The CDR3 spans 13 residues. Per germline, CDR1 SGHRS and CDR2 YFSETQ. The trim removed 4 bases at V and 6 bases at J, leaving 4 bases unmatched. The chain's CDR3 is CASSLQGGQPQHF. CDR3 sequence (DNA): TGCGCCAGCAGCCTTCAGGGGGGTCAGCCCCAGCATTTT.

This clone was seen more than once but under ten times. The chain combines TRBV6-5 with TRBJ2-5; a weak D match, TRBD1 (6 bases). The V gene lost 5 bases and the J gene lost 4 bases, with 14 bases spanning the gap. Germline V lookup: CDR1 MNHEY, CDR2 SVGAGI. CDR3 size: 14 residues. DNA for the CDR3: TGTGCCAGCAGTCACCGGGACATGAGAGAGACCCAGTACTTC. Residues: CASSHRDMRETQYF.

CDR3 sequence: CASSVGTSGMTYEQYF. In DNA form, the CDR3 reads TGTGCCAGCAGCGTTGGGACTAGCGGCATGACCTACGAGCAGTACTTC. The chain is built from TRBV14 and TRBJ2-7; 11 bases fit TRBD2. V lost 5 bases, J lost 2 bases, and 8 bases stayed unmatched. Per germline, CDR1 SGHDN and CDR2 FVKESK. The CDR3 is 16 amino acids.

This rearrangement joins TRBV14 to TRBJ2-7; TRBD2 aligns across 11 bases. The V and J ends lost 1 base and 3 bases, in that order; junction bases with no gene match: 2. The V gene's germline CDR1 is SGHDN and CDR2 FVKESK. The CDR3 consists of 15 residues. For the CDR3, the DNA is TGTGCCAGCAGCCAAGGGCTAGCGGGAGGCTACGAGCAGTACTTC. Translation: CASSQGLAGGYEQYF.